The rows below give T cell receptor beta chains drawn from one sample of a study of cytomegalovirus exposure and HLA in healthy donors. Assay used: immunoSEQ multiplex PCR; TCRdb lists only in-frame clones, some missing. Among 98,000 or so clones listed, around three quarters were seen once. The material sequenced was PBMCs. These receptors were taken from a man in his sixties in good health and CMV-seropositive. Both conserved end residues are part of each CDR3. Fields, in order: J gene, clone size, V gene, D gene, CDR3 protein, CDR3 DNA. A D gene is named only where the DNA matches it firmly. The size field is filled for only some rows; it gives once, few, many or a size class.

>TRBJ1-2|NA|TRBV6-6|TRBD1
CASTPPGGAGGYTF
TGTGCCAGCACTCCCCCAGGGGGCGCGGGAGGCTACACCTTC
>TRBJ2-6|NA|TRBV7-3|TRBD1
CASSSTGTGANVLTF
TGTGCCAGCAGCTCGACAGGGACTGGGGCCAACGTCCTGACTTTC
>TRBJ2-3|NA|TRBV27|TRBD1
CASSYGTGVTDTQYF
TGTGCCAGCAGTTACGGGACAGGGGTCACAGATACGCAGTATTTT
>TRBJ2-1|NA|TRBV7-2|NA
CASSLQRVNNEQFF
TGTGCCAGCAGCTTACAGAGGGTGAACAATGAGCAGTTCTTC
>TRBJ1-3|once|TRBV6-5|TRBD1
CASSRTGSGNTIYF
TGTGCCAGCAGCAGGACAGGGAGTGGAAACACCATATATTTT
>TRBJ2-3|few|TRBV6-4|NA
CASSSGDTQYF
TGTGCCAGCAGCTCGGGGGATACGCAGTATTTT
>TRBJ1-6|NA|TRBV25-1|NA
CASSEVTFNSPLHF
TGTGCCAGCAGTGAAGTGACATTCAACTCACCCCTCCACTTT
>TRBJ2-7|NA|TRBV5-8|TRBD1
CASSPPMGTGRSYEQYF
TGTGCCAGCAGCCCCCCCATGGGGACAGGGAGGTCCTACGAGCAGTACTTC
>TRBJ1-4|NA|TRBV7-9|NA
CAWTDFFNEKLFF
TGTGCCTGGACTGACTTCTTTAATGAAAAACTGTTTTTT
>TRBJ2-3|few|TRBV5-1|TRBD2
CASSDLSGGAADTQYF
TGCGCCAGCAGCGATTTGAGCGGGGGGGCCGCAGATACGCAGTATTTT
>TRBJ1-1|NA|TRBV6-1|TRBD1
CVSLDRGSMNTEAFF
TGTGTCAGCCTAGACAGGGGCTCCATGAACACTGAAGCTTTCTTT
>TRBJ2-3|NA|TRBV19|NA
CASRAASTDTQYF
TGTGCCAGTCGAGCGGCTAGCACAGATACGCAGTATTTT
>TRBJ1-4|NA|TRBV19|NA
CATNRARSEKLFF
TGTGCCACCAACAGGGCGCGGTCCGAAAAACTGTTTTTT
>TRBJ2-2|once|TRBV5-1|TRBD1
CASSWWGQVGANTGELFF
TGCGCCAGCAGCTGGTGGGGACAGGTCGGCGCGAACACCGGGGAGCTGTTTTTT
>TRBJ1-6|NA|TRBV5-4|TRBD1
CASSLDGRGSSPLHF
TGTGCCAGCAGCTTGGATGGCAGGGGGAGTTCACCCCTCCACTTT
>TRBJ1-4|NA|TRBV6-1|TRBD1
CASRLLTGGGEKLFF
TGTGCCAGCAGACTCTTAACAGGGGGCGGTGAAAAACTGTTTTTT
>TRBJ2-7|NA|TRBV29-1|NA
CSVTVGQGTYEQYF
TGCAGCGTCACGGTGGGGCAGGGGACCTACGAGCAGTACTTC
>TRBJ1-6|NA|TRBV5-1|TRBD1
CASSYKPDRGNSPLHF
TGCGCCAGCAGCTATAAACCCGACAGGGGTAATTCACCCCTCCACTTT
>TRBJ2-2|NA|TRBV10-1|NA
CASPRDKTGELFF
TGCGCCAGCCCCCGAGACAAAACCGGGGAGCTGTTTTTT
>TRBJ1-5|NA|TRBV7-4|TRBD1
CASSLYFGQGGQPQHF
TGTGCCAGCAGCCTTTACTTTGGACAGGGGGGGCAGCCCCAGCATTTT
>TRBJ1-6|NA|TRBV5-1|NA
CASSSYAGNSPLHF
TGCGCCAGCAGCTCATACGCGGGTAATTCACCCCTCCACTTT
>TRBJ2-2|NA|TRBV7-9|TRBD1
CASSLRGRTGELFF
TGTGCCAGCAGCTTGAGGGGGCGCACCGGGGAGCTGTTTTTT
>TRBJ2-7|NA|TRBV2|NA
CASRKGGYGPYEQYF
TGTGCCAGCAGAAAAGGGGGTTATGGGCCCTACGAGCAGTACTTC
>TRBJ2-5|NA|TRBV19|NA
CASSISTISGQETQYF
TGTGCCAGTAGTATATCGACTATCTCCGGACAAGAGACCCAGTACTTC
>TRBJ1-5|few|TRBV7-2|NA
CASSPSGQPQHF
TGTGCCAGCAGCCCCTCGGGGCAGCCCCAGCATTTT
>TRBJ1-5|NA|TRBV25-1|NA
CASSELSNQPQHF
TGTGCCAGCAGTGAACTGAGCAATCAGCCCCAGCATTTT
>TRBJ2-4|NA|TRBV6-5|NA
CATSGQGGARNIQYF
TGTGCCACCTCGGGGCAGGGGGGTGCGAGAAACATTCAGTACTTC
>TRBJ2-6|NA|TRBV5-1|NA
CASSFPTGEPTSWANVLTF
TGCGCCAGCAGCTTCCCGACAGGTGAACCAACGTCGTGGGCCAACGTCCTGACTTTC
>TRBJ2-2|NA|TRBV25-1|TRBD2
CASSAGGGAYTGELFF
TGTGCCAGCAGTGCAGGCGGGGGGGCCTACACCGGGGAGCTGTTTTTT